Each of the 10 T cell receptor beta chains below was sequenced from the same sample in a study of breast tumors, draining lymph nodes, adjacent tissues. TCRdb called the multiplex PCR reads again in MiXCR, with one record for every CDR3 protein. The sample includes around 250,000 distinct CDR3 sequences, roughly a third of them seen just once. Axillary draining lymph nodes of breast cancer patients supplied the node samples. Sequencing was done on a sample of axillary lymph node tissue. The receptors shown here come from a female donor with breast cancer. Some clones in this sample may be carry-over from other donors' samples.

The V and J genes are TRBV20-1 and TRBJ2-4; 8 bases align to TRBD2. Germline CDR1 is DFQATT and CDR2 is SNEGSKA (reference sequence). V dropped 3 bases and J dropped 2; count of bases not matched to a gene: 6. CDR3 length equals 15 residues. CDR3 sequence reads: CSASGLADTKNIQYF. CDR3 coding DNA: TGCAGTGCTAGCGGACTAGCAGACACCAAAAACATTCAGTACTTC.

Note on this clonotype: The junction differs from germline at one of its ends, possibly a read error. V and J are TRBV9 and TRBJ2-1; possible D gene TRBD2, 5 bases. The germline CDR1 and CDR2 sequences are SGDLS and YYNGEE. The CDR3 length is 15 residues. For the CDR3, the DNA is TGTGCCAGCAGCGTAGCGGGGAGTACCTACAATGATCAGTTCTTC. Translating gives CASSVAGSTYNDQFF.

This clonotype was observed at least ten times. The genes are TRBV20-1 and TRBJ2-1; 9 nucleotides match TRBD2. CDR1 and CDR2 (germline): DFQATT, SNEGSKA (reference sequence). The V and J ends lost 1 base and 10 bases, in that order; junction bases with no gene match: 8. The CDR3 consists of 14 residues. CDR3 DNA sequence: TGCAGTGCTAGAGCCCTAGCGGGGTTGGTAGAGCAGTTCTTC. This gives the protein CSARALAGLVEQFF.

The V call is TRBV10-3, the J call TRBJ1-6; unclear D gene. Trimming stripped 2 bases from V and 7 bases from J, with 9 bases between. Germline values: CDR1 ENHRY, CDR2 SYGVKD. The CDR3 contains 14 residues. Written as DNA, the CDR3 is TGTGCCATCAGTGAGGGACGGGTGAATTCACCCCTCCACTTT. Translation gives CAISEGRVNSPLHF.

This clonotype was recorded at least ten times. This sequence joins TRBV12-3 or TRBV12-4 and TRBJ2-7, with D possibly being TRBD1 or TRBD2 (5 bases each). This CDR3 has 13 residues. The V and J ends lost 5 bases and 3 bases respectively, with 11 bases between them. CDR3 nucleotides: TGTGCCAGCAGTGATCAGGGACGCTACGAGCAGTACTTC. Amino acids: CASSDQGRYEQYF.

V is TRBV20-1 and J is TRBJ2-5; 8 nucleotides agree with TRBD2. V lost 3 bases to trimming and J lost 7 bases; unmatched junction nucleotides: 7. Germline V gives CDR1 DFQATT, CDR2 SNEGSKA (reference sequence). The CDR3 consists of 13 residues. Written as DNA, the CDR3 is TGCAGTGCTAGGAGAGCGGGGGTAGGGACCCAGTACTTC. Amino acids: CSARRAGVGTQYF.

The chain employs TRBV20-1 and TRBJ2-6; TRBD2 agrees at 8 bases. The V gene end was trimmed by 6 bases and the J gene end by 2 bases; junction bases not matched to a gene: 6. The germline V gene encodes CDR1 DFQATT and CDR2 SNEGSKA (reference sequence). The CDR3 totals 15 residues. The CDR3 nucleotides are TGCAGTGCCCCGGGGGGGAACGCTGGGGCCAACGTCCTGACTTTC. Protein sequence: CSAPGGNAGANVLTF.

V gene TRBV20-1 combines with J gene TRBJ1-4; TRBD1 aligns across 10 bases. This CDR3 comprises 15 residues. Germline CDR1 DFQATT, CDR2 SNEGSKA (reference sequence). Losses at the gene ends were 0 bases for V and 7 bases for J; bases not matched to a gene: 5. The CDR3 DNA sequence: TGCAGTGCTAGAGATTGGACAGGGGGAATTGAAAAACTGTTTTTT. Protein sequence: CSARDWTGGIEKLFF.

The table lists this clonotype with many counts. The rearrangement joins TRBV30 to TRBJ2-1; D call uncertain. This CDR3 region has 14 residues. The V end was cut by 3 bases, the J end by 0 bases, with 9 bases between. Germline V gives CDR1 GTSNPN, CDR2 SVGIG (reference sequence). The CDR3 protein is CAWRRYRSYNEQFF. CDR3 sequence (DNA): TGTGCCTGGAGGAGGTACCGCTCCTACAATGAGCAGTTCTTC.

The chain recombines TRBV20-1 with TRBJ2-7; 7 positions agree with TRBD2. There are 13 residues in the CDR3. The germline gives CDR1 DFQATT, CDR2 SNEGSKA (reference sequence). V shed 0 bases and J 7 bases; nucleotides not matched to a gene: 6. The CDR3 coding sequence is TGCAGTGCTAGAGATCGGGTCGGGGGGGAGCAGTACTTC. It translates to CSARDRVGGEQYF.